A single sample gave rise to the 21 T cell receptor beta chains below, sequenced in a study of CD8 T cells in Susac syndrome. After extraction with the RNeasy kit, roughly 0.5 to 1 ug of the RNA was reverse transcribed using random hexamers. Each CDR3 protein is one row after TCRdb ran MiXCR on the immunoSEQ multiplex PCR reads. This sample has 150,000 or so distinct CDR3 sequences, with approximately 93% found just once. Material for sequencing was CD4+ T cells from PBMCs. The receptor source for this set is a human donor with multiple sclerosis.

The genes are TRBV29-1 and TRBJ1-1, with D unresolved. Germline CDR1 SQVTM, CDR2 ANQGSEA. The CDR3 totals 13 residues. V lost 6 bases and J 1 base, leaving 12 bases between the germline ends. CDR3 amino acids: CSVVRTENTEAFF. The CDR3 DNA sequence: TGCAGCGTGGTACGGACCGAGAACACTGAAGCTTTCTTT. The full variable domain, with the rest looked up from reference TRBV29-1 and TRBJ1-1, is SAVISQKPSRDICQRGTSLTIQCQVDSQVTMMFWYRQQPGQSLTLIATANQGSEATYESGFVIDKFPISRPNLTFSTLTVSNMSPEDSSIYLCSVVRTENTEAFFGQGTRLTVV.

As for this clonotype: One end of the junction fails to match germline, which may point to a read error. The J gene is TRBJ1-2, the V gene TRBV20-1; weak D call: TRBD1 (5 bases). There are 13 residues in the CDR3. Germline lookup yields CDR1 DFQATT and CDR2 SNEGSKA (reference sequence). For the CDR3, the DNA is TGCAGTGCAAGAGAGCGGGGCGGAGGTGGCTACACCTTC. Translated, it gives CSARERGGGGYTF.

This clonotype was seen a single time. The chain couples TRBV29-1 to TRBJ1-4; TRBD1 aligns across 12 bases. The CDR3 consists of 12 residues. Losses at the gene ends were 6 bases for V and 7 bases for J; bases not matched to a gene: 0. Germline CDR1 and CDR2: SQVTM and ANQGSEA. CDR3 in DNA: TGCAGCGTGGGACAGGGGGCTGAAAAACTGTTTTTT. This codes for CSVGQGAEKLFF.

The chain recombines TRBV4-1 with TRBJ2-3; D not certain. V lost 8 bases, J lost 6 bases, and 12 bases lay in between. This CDR3 has 12 residues. Germline CDR1 reads MGHRA; CDR2 reads YSYEKL. The DNA for the CDR3 is TGCGCCAGCGGGCTCGCGGCGGATACGCAGTATTTT. Protein: CASGLAADTQYF.

This clonotype appeared a single time. The chain recombines TRBV9 with TRBJ2-4; TRBD1 is a possible D gene (7 bases). Germline V gene lookup returns CDR1 SGDLS and CDR2 YYNGEE. V was clipped by 4 bases and J by 8 bases, with 19 bases between them. CDR3 length: 15 residues. CDR3 sequence: CASSPRDTGEDIQYF. DNA for the CDR3: TGTGCCAGCAGCCCGAGGGATACAGGGGAGGACATTCAGTACTTC.

The chain joins TRBV12-3 or TRBV12-4 to TRBJ2-3, with a possible D match to TRBD2 (5 bases). Trimming took off 8 bases at V and 1 base at J, with 10 bases between the two ends. The CDR3 is 13 residues long. As DNA, the CDR3 is TGTGCCAGCGAGTTGAGGGGCACAGATACGCAGTATTTT. It translates to CASELRGTDTQYF.

The gene calls are TRBV3-1 and TRBJ2-7; 8 positions agree with TRBD2. Trimming removed 5 bases from V and 6 bases from J; junction bases left unmatched: 15. Germline CDR1 and CDR2: LGHDT and YNNKEL (reference sequence). This CDR3 is built from 16 residues. The CDR3 nucleotides are TGTGCCAGCAGCAGATCCACGAGCGGGAGTTCTAGCGAGCAGTACTTC. Protein sequence: CASSRSTSGSSSEQYF.

This chain links TRBV29-1 with TRBJ1-3; no definite D call. Trimming took off 4 bases at V and 0 bases at J, with 22 bases between the two ends. The length of the CDR3 is 18 residues. CDR1 and CDR2 (germline): SQVTM, ANQGSEA. The DNA of the CDR3 is TGCAGCGTTGTCGGGTATAAGGGTGAAACGGACTCTGGAAACACCATATATTTT. The encoded protein is CSVVGYKGETDSGNTIYF. Combining the CDR3 with reference TRBV29-1 and TRBJ1-3 gives the whole variable domain SAVISQKPSRDICQRGTSLTIQCQVDSQVTMMFWYRQQPGQSLTLIATANQGSEATYESGFVIDKFPISRPNLTFSTLTVSNMSPEDSSIYLCSVVGYKGETDSGNTIYFGEGSWLTVV.

The V and J genes are TRBV5-1 and TRBJ2-5, with a possible D match to TRBD1 (6 bases). The CDR3 is 14 residues long. The germline gives CDR1 SGHRS, CDR2 YFSETQ. The V end lost 2 bases, the J end lost 5 bases, and 13 bases lay between the germline ends. The CDR3 DNA follows: TGCGCCAGCAGCTTATCAGGGGAATGGGAGACCCAGTACTTC. This sequence encodes CASSLSGEWETQYF.

The rearrangement uses TRBV4-1 and TRBJ2-6; weak D call: TRBD2 (5 bases). Trimming pared 4 bases from V and 0 bases from J, leaving 10 bases between. Germline CDR1 MGHRA, CDR2 YSYEKL. The CDR3 totals 16 residues. The CDR3 bases are TGCGCCAGCAGCCGCTCAGCGGACTCTGGGGCCAACGTCCTGACTTTC. It yields the protein CASSRSADSGANVLTF.

The V gene is TRBV20-1, the J gene TRBJ1-5; no firm D call. This CDR3 is 13 amino acids long. The V gene lost 0 bases and the J gene lost 5 bases, with 8 bases spanning the gap. Germline CDR1 DFQATT, CDR2 SNEGSKA (reference sequence). CDR3 loop: CSAREVPDQPQHF. CDR3 bases: TGCAGTGCTAGAGAAGTTCCGGATCAGCCCCAGCATTTT.

The chain recombines TRBV28 with TRBJ2-3; 7 nucleotides align to TRBD2. Germline V gene data show CDR1 as MDHEN and CDR2 as SYDVKM. The trim removed 3 bases at V and 5 bases at J, leaving 2 bases unmatched. The CDR3 consists of 13 residues. The CDR3 here is CASSLPGGDTQYF. The CDR3 coding sequence is TGTGCCAGCAGTTTGCCGGGAGGAGATACGCAGTATTTT.

This sequence joins TRBV7-3 and TRBJ1-2; TRBD1 aligns across 7 bases. The germline V gene encodes CDR1 SGHTA and CDR2 FQGTGA. This CDR3 has 13 residues. Losses at the gene ends were 5 bases for V and 7 bases for J; bases not matched to a gene: 7. The CDR3 here is CASSLDRESGYTF. The CDR3 nucleotides read TGTGCCAGCAGCCTCGACAGGGAGAGTGGCTACACCTTC. Filled out from reference TRBV7-3 and TRBJ1-2, the complete variable domain reads GAGVSQTPSNKVTEKGKYVELRCDPISGHTALYWYRQSLGQGPEFLIYFQGTGAADDSGLPNDRFFAVRPEGSVSTLKIQRTERGDSAVYLCASSLDRESGYTFGSGTRLTVV.

The V call is TRBV29-1, the J call TRBJ2-7, with 10 bases fitting TRBD2. This CDR3 has 13 residues. Germline trimming cut 6 bases from V and 7 bases from J; bases unmatched to any gene: 9. Per germline, CDR1 SQVTM and CDR2 ANQGSEA. CDR3 in amino acids: CSVIPSGSDEQYF. DNA for the CDR3: TGCAGCGTGATCCCTAGCGGGAGTGATGAGCAGTACTTC.

The chain recombines TRBV3-1 with TRBJ1-4; the match to TRBD1 covers 9 bases. J was trimmed by 8 bases and V by 4 bases; bases with no gene match: 5. Looked up from germline, CDR1 is LGHDT and CDR2 is YNNKEL (reference sequence). The CDR3 covers 14 residues. As DNA, the CDR3 is TGTGCCAGCAGCCTCACTACAGGGGGCGAAAAACTGTTTTTT. This gives the protein CASSLTTGGEKLFF.

The CDR3 sequence is CASSAHEEGTEAFF. CDR3 DNA: TGTGCCAGCAGCGCCCATGAGGAGGGTACTGAAGCTTTCTTT. This chain uses TRBV7-2 with TRBJ1-1; no definite D call. V lost 5 bases, J lost 5 bases, and 15 bases lay in between. The CDR3 sequence is 14 residues long. CDR1 is SGHTA, CDR2 FQGNSA, per germline.

The CDR3 loop is CATSDYRDGHNEQFF. The CDR3 DNA sequence: TGTGCCACCAGTGATTACCGGGACGGCCACAATGAGCAGTTCTTC. V gene TRBV24-1 combines with J gene TRBJ2-1; D could derive from TRBD1 or TRBD2 (5 bases each). Germline loops: CDR1 KGHDR, CDR2 SFDVKD. This CDR3 region has 15 residues. V was clipped by 2 bases and J by 5 bases, with 12 bases between them.

This rearrangement joins TRBV7-9 to TRBJ1-2; 7 positions agree with TRBD1. The CDR3 is 15 amino acids. Looked up from germline, CDR1 is SEHNR and CDR2 is FQNEAQ (reference sequence). The J segment lost 7 bases and the V segment lost 5 bases, leaving 13 bases of the junction unmatched. CDR3 nucleotides: TGTGCCAGCAGCCCAACCGGGACAGTCAGAGGTGGCTACACCTTC. It encodes CASSPTGTVRGGYTF.

This sequence joins TRBV18 and TRBJ1-1; D unclear. This CDR3 comprises 11 residues. The germline V and J ends were trimmed by 4 bases and 10 bases, with 10 bases remaining between them. The V gene's germline CDR1 is KGHSH and CDR2 LQKENI. CDR3 residues: CASSLEQTAFF. CDR3 DNA sequence: TGTGCCAGCTCACTGGAACAGACAGCTTTCTTT.

The CDR3 sequence: CASSYSMDPGLADTDTQYF. CDR3 bases: TGTGCCAGCAGTTATTCCATGGATCCGGGACTAGCGGACACAGATACGCAGTATTTT. The chain employs TRBV6-5 and TRBJ2-3, with 11 bases aligning to TRBD2. V lost 3 bases to trimming and J lost 2 bases; unmatched junction nucleotides: 13. Germline-derived CDR1 and CDR2 are MNHEY and SVGAGI. This CDR3 spans 19 amino acids.

The V gene is TRBV5-1, the J gene TRBJ2-5, with D hard to call. Germline CDR1 reads SGHRS; CDR2 reads YFSETQ. CDR3 size: 14 residues. The V gene lost 0 bases and the J gene lost 4 bases, with 10 bases spanning the gap. The CDR3 DNA reads as TGCGCCAGCAGCTTGGAAGGACGCGGAGAGACCCAGTACTTC. It codes for CASSLEGRGETQYF.